This TCR beta chain is drawn from a study of identical twins. The CDR3 totals 13 residues. Germline trimming cut 5 bases from V and 4 bases from J; bases unmatched to any gene: 4. Germline values: CDR1 SGHRS, CDR2 YFSETQ. Whole-study results and caveats: In beta out-of-frame sequences, the excess sharing between twins was weaker. Models, which agreed with sharing between unrelated individuals, nonetheless underestimated the out-of-frame TCR alpha sharing seen in monozygotic twins.

The sample holds a few counts of this clonotype. Its antigen remains unknown. Unique molecular identifiers were present on the cDNA, and a universal primer site came from template switching. TCRdb independently ran MiXCR on the 5' RACE reads; one entry per CDR3 protein. The sample contains 450,000 or so distinct CDR3 sequences, approximately 24% of which appear only once. A further study also used this sample, focusing on T cells expressing NK-cell markers. That report adds: These clonotypes also led the CD3+CD56-NKG2C+ fraction in a few donors.

The V and J genes are TRBV5-1 and TRBJ1-1, with 8 bases aligning to TRBD1. This TCR derives from a woman in her late teens or twenties in good health. The specimen was CD4+ T cells sorted from blood. CDR3 amino acids: CASRATGGTEAFF. CDR3 DNA: TGCGCCAGCAGAGCAACAGGGGGCACTGAAGCTTTCTTT.